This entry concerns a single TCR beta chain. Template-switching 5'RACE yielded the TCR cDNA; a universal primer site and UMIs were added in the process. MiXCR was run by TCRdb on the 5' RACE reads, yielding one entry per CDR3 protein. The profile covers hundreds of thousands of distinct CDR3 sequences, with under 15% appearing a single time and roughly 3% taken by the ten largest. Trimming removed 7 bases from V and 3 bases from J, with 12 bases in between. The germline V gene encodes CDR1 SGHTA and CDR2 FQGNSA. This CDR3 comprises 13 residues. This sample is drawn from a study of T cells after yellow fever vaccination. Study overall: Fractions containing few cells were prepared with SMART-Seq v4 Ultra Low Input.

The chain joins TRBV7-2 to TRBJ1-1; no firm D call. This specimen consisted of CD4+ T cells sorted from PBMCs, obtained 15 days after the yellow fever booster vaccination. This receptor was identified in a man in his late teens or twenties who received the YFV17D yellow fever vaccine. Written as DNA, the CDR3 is TGTGCCAGCAACGTAACTCCCGACACTGAAGCTTTCTTT. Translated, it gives CASNVTPDTEAFF.